The TCR beta chain under discussion was sequenced for a study of PD-L1 blockade in urothelial cancer. Germline V gene lookup returns CDR1 MNHNY and CDR2 SVGAGI (reference sequence). The CDR3 is 15 amino acids. V was clipped by 5 bases and J by 6 bases; unmatched bases: 10. Repertoires were generated with immunoSEQ multiplex PCR, while TCRdb's copy carries only in-frame clones and drops some. Of about 88,000 clones listed, more than 85% are singletons. The chain uses TRBV6-6 and TRBJ2-3, with TRBD2 matching 8 bases. This sample comprised PBMCs, obtained around atezolizumab (anti-PD-L1) treatment. This sequence originates from a man between 60 and 75 years old with urothelial cancer. CDR3 loop: CASSLRGGHGDTQYF. CDR3 bases: TGTGCCAGCAGTCTCCGGGGGGGCCACGGGGATACGCAGTATTTT.